This entry lists 2 T cell receptor beta chains sequenced from one sample in a study of shared clonotypes between healthy human individuals. Generated by immunoSEQ multiplex PCR, the TCRdb table keeps only in-frame clones and is missing some. This sample has hundreds of thousands of clones, with around 96% found just once. CD8 cells classed as naive were CD45RO-negative and positively selected for CCR7, excluding terminally differentiated effector memory CD45RA+ cells. Sample: naive CD8+ T cells sorted from blood. These receptors originate from a woman between 25 and 40 years old in good health.

On this clone itself: Other DNA sequences in the same sample also yield this CDR3. The chain couples TRBV9 to TRBJ1-3, with 8 bases identical to TRBD1. CDR3 size: 15 residues. From germline, CDR1 is SGDLS and CDR2 YYNGEE. V was pared by 2 bases and J by 4 bases, with 5 bases of the junction left unmatched. CDR3 loop: CASSVGQGAGNTIYF. CDR3 in DNA: TGTGCCAGCAGCGTTGGACAGGGCGCAGGAAACACCATATATTTT.

The chain employs TRBV21-1 and TRBJ1-5; the table's D call of TRBD1 was not tested on the DNA. TRBV21-1 counts as a pseudogene. The CDR3 spans 16 residues. CDR3 in DNA: TGTGCCAGCAGCACCTGGCCAGGGGCGACGAATCAGCCCCAGCATTTT. Translated, it gives CASSTWPGATNQPQHF.